This is a list of T cell receptor beta chains from one sample in a study of T cells in Graves' hyperthyroidism and ophthalmopathy. Each CDR3 protein gets one entry after TCRdb re-called the multiplex PCR reads with MiXCR. The sample comprises 800,000 or so distinct CDR3 sequences, over 35% of which are singletons, and around 10% rests with the top ten. Sequencing was carried out using blood. Receptors were obtained from a young man with Graves' hyperthyroidism. Both conserved end residues are trimmed from each CDR3.

j_call v_call cdr3_length cdr3_aa
TRBJ2-2 TRBV10-3 13 AISELGPATGELF
- TRBV19 10 ASRTGLDEQF
TRBJ2-5 TRBV29-1 8 SVDRETQY
TRBJ2-5 TRBV12-3/TRBV12-4 14 ASSLSYKTAQETQY
TRBJ2-2 TRBV4-1 11 ASSTGAGGELF
TRBJ1-1 TRBV7-2 12 ASRSEGTNTEAF
TRBJ1-2 TRBV6-1 10 ASLRIFNGYT
TRBJ1-4 TRBV12-3/TRBV12-4 15 ASSYLELPGSNEKLF
TRBJ2-7 TRBV9 12 ASSARTGSYEQY
TRBJ2-7 TRBV20-1 12 SASGRGSSYEQY
TRBJ2-7 TRBV7-9 13 ASSIVAGGPYEQY
TRBJ2-7 TRBV14 12 ASSLTGTASEQY
TRBJ2-7 TRBV9 14 ASSVEGGTEPLGQY
TRBJ1-2 TRBV12-5 13 ASGLEQGANYGYT
TRBJ2-7 TRBV29-1 11 SVGPGQGDEQY
TRBJ1-1 TRBV19 12 ASSVGLRGTEAF
TRBJ1-1 TRBV6-5 13 ASTSSGHMNTEAF
TRBJ2-7 TRBV19 12 ASSIGGAAYEQY
TRBJ2-7 TRBV11-2 15 ASSPPWTGGSSYEQY
TRBJ2-5 TRBV5-4 11 ASSREDGETQY
TRBJ2-5 TRBV9 11 ASSVGTGGTQY